This T cell receptor (beta chain) was identified during a study of cytomegalovirus exposure and HLA in healthy donors. About this clone: No antigen is known for it.

The CDR3 consists of 17 residues. From germline, CDR1 is LGHNA and CDR2 YSLEER. Trimming cost V 0 bases and J 0 bases, with 12 bases left between them. Healthy people donating bone marrow made up the donors. Findings and caveats of the study: Within an earlier analysis, most TCR beta V segments proved productive either about 90% or about 30% of the time.

Amplification used 60 Vbeta primers and 13 Jbeta primers. TCRdb's copy holds only in-frame clones and misses some; the assay was immunoSEQ multiplex PCR. The data contain some 120,000 clones, 75% to 85% of them singletons. The sequence was collected from a man under 40 in good health and CMV-seropositive. The gene calls are TRBV4-3 and TRBJ2-1; D is possibly TRBD2 (5 bases). Sequencing input: PBMCs. The CDR3 reads CASSQDDGESSYNEQFF. The CDR3 nucleotides read TGCGCCAGCAGCCAAGATGACGGGGAGAGCTCCTACAATGAGCAGTTCTTC.